These 2 T cell receptor beta chains originate from one sample sequenced in a study of blood T cell repertoires in COVID-19. TCRdb's table, derived via immunoSEQ multiplex PCR, lists solely in-frame clones and lacks some. The data contain under 35,000 clones, more than 80% of them singletons. Sequencing used peripheral blood. These receptors all come from a man between 60 and 75 years old with acute or convalescent COVID-19.

The chain employs TRBV25-1 and TRBJ2-7, with D perhaps matching TRBD1 (5 bases). The CDR3 sequence is 14 residues long. Germline V lookup: CDR1 MGHDK, CDR2 SYGVNS. V lost 3 bases and J lost 1, with 10 bases in between. The CDR3: CASSDIYRSYEQYF. For the CDR3, the DNA is TGTGCCAGCAGTGATATCTACAGGTCCTACGAGCAGTACTTC.

V gene TRBV6-5 combines with J gene TRBJ1-2; TRBD1 is a possible D gene (5 bases). Germline V gives CDR1 MNHEY, CDR2 SVGAGI. This CDR3 spans 14 amino acids. Trimming took off 6 bases at V and 2 bases at J, with 13 bases between the two ends. The CDR3 region is CASRASGVNYGYTF. The CDR3 coding sequence is TGTGCCAGCAGGGCCTCGGGGGTGAACTATGGCTACACCTTC.